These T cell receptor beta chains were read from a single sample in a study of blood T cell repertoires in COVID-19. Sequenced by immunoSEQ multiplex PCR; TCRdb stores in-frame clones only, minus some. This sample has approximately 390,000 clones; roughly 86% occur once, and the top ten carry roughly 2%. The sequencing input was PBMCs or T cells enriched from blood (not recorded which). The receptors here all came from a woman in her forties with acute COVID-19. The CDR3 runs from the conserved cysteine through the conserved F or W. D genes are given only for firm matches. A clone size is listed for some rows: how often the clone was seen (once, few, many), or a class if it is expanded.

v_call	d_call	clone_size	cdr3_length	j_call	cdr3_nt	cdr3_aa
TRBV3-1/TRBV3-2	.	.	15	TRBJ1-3	TGTGCCAGCAGTCACAGGGTGCTGTCTGGAAACACCATATATTTT	CASSHRVLSGNTIYF
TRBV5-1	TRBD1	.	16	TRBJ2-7	TGCGCCAGCAGCTCTGCTAGGGGACAGAACGCCTACGAGCAGTACTTC	CASSSARGQNAYEQYF
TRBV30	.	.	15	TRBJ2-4	TGTGCCTGGAGCGGCGGACTGGAGGTTTTATCTGATCAGTACTTC	CAWSGGLEVLSDQYF
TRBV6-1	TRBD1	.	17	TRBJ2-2	TGTGCCAGCAGTGTATCCTTACAGGGGGTGCGAACCGGGGAGCTGTTTTTT	CASSVSLQGVRTGELFF
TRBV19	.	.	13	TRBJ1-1	TGTGCCAGTAGTTTTACAGGGCGGACTGAAGCTTTCTTT	CASSFTGRTEAFF
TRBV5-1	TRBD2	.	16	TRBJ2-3	TGCGCCAGCAGCTTGATCGCTAGCGGGGTCACAGATACGCAGTATTTT	CASSLIASGVTDTQYF
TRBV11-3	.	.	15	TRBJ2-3	TGTGCCAGCAGCTTAGGACAGGGGAGGGAAGATACGCAGTATTTT	CASSLGQGREDTQYF
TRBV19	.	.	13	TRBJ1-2	TGTGCCAGTAGTCGAGGACTCACCTATGGCTACACCTTC	CASSRGLTYGYTF
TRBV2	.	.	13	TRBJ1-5	TGTGCCAGCAGGAACAGGGCTGGGCAGCCCCAGCATTTT	CASRNRAGQPQHF
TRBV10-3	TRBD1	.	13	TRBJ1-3	TGTGCCATCAGGACAGGGACTGGAAACACCATATATTTT	CAIRTGTGNTIYF
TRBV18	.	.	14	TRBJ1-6	TGTGCCAGCTCGGCGGGGATGGACAATTCACCCCTCCACTTT	CASSAGMDNSPLHF
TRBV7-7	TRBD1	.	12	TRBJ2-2	TGTGCCAGCAGAGGACAGGGGGGGGAGCTGTTTTTT	CASRGQGGELFF
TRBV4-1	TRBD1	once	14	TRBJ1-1	TGCGCCAGCAGCCACACGGACAGGGGCACTGAAGCTTTCTTT	CASSHTDRGTEAFF
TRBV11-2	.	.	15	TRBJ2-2	TGTGCCAGCAGCTTTCCCCAGGGTAACACCGGGGAGCTGTTTTTT	CASSFPQGNTGELFF
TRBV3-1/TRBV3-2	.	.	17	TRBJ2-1	TGTGCCAGCAGCCCTACTACCGGGACTGGGACCTACAATGAGCAGTTCTTC	CASSPTTGTGTYNEQFF
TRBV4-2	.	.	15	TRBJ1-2	TGTGCCAGCAGGTCGACAGGCCCGGGTAACTATGGCTACACCTTC	CASRSTGPGNYGYTF
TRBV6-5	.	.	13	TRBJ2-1	TGTGCCAGTAGTAGAGAGTCCTACAATGAGCAGTTCTTC	CASSRESYNEQFF
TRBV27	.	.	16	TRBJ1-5	TGTGCCAGCAGTTTATACGCAGGGGCAGGCAATCAGCCCCAGCATTTT	CASSLYAGAGNQPQHF
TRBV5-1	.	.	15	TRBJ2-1	TGCGCCAGCAGCTTGGAAGTCGGGGTCCACAATGAGCAGTTCTTC	CASSLEVGVHNEQFF
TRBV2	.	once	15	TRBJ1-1	TGTGCCAGCTCTGCAACCCCCAGGATGAACACTGAAGCTTTCTTT	CASSATPRMNTEAFF
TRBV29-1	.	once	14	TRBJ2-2	TGCAGCGTAGAGCAGGGCTCGAGATCCGGGGAGCTGTTTTTT	CSVEQGSRSGELFF
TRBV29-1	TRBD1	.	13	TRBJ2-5	TGCAGCGTTGAACGGGGACAGGGCGAGACCCAGTACTTC	CSVERGQGETQYF
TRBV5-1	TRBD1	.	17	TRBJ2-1	TGCGCCAGCAGCTTGGCTATTGCAGGGGGTTCCTACAATGAGCAGTTCTTC	CASSLAIAGGSYNEQFF
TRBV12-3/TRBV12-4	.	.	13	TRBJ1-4	TGTGCCAGCAGTTTAGTTACAGGGGAAAAACTGTTTTTT	CASSLVTGEKLFF
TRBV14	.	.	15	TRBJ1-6	TGTGCCAGCAGTCCTACTTCAATCCTGAATTCACCCCTCCACTTT	CASSPTSILNSPLHF
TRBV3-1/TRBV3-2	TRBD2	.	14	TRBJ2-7	TGTGCCAGCAGCCAAGGACTAGCGGGGTATGATCAGTACTTC	CASSQGLAGYDQYF
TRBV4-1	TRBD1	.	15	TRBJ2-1	TGCGCCAGCAGCCCCCCCGGGACAGCCTACAATGAGCAGTTCTTC	CASSPPGTAYNEQFF
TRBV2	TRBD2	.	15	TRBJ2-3	TGTGCCAGCAGGAAGGGACTAGGGCAGGCAGATACGCAGTATTTT	CASRKGLGQADTQYF
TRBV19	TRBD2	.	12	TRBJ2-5	TGTGCCAGTACCAGCGGGGGGCAGACCCAGTACTTC	CASTSGGQTQYF
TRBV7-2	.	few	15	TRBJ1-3	TGTGCCAGCAGCTTAAAACCGGGAGGTGGAAACACCATATATTTT	CASSLKPGGGNTIYF
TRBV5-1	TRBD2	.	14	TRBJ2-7	TGCGCCAGCAGATCTAGCGGGGGCCACTACGAGCAGTACTTC	CASRSSGGHYEQYF
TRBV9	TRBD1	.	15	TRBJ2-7	TGTGCCAGCAGCGTAGGGACAGGGGGGACCTACGAGCAGTACTTC	CASSVGTGGTYEQYF
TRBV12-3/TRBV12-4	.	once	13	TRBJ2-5	TGTGCCAGCAGTGGGACTCTGGGAGAGACCCAGTACTTC	CASSGTLGETQYF
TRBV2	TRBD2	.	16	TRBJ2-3	TGTGCCAGCAGTGAACGGCTAGCGGGGGGCACAGATACGCAGTATTTT	CASSERLAGGTDTQYF
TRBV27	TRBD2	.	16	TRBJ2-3	TGTGCCAGCAGTTCACCGACTAGCGGGGGGGGAGATACGCAGTATTTT	CASSSPTSGGGDTQYF
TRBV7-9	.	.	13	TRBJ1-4	TGTGCCAGCAGCCGTGCAACTAATGAAAAACTGTTTTTT	CASSRATNEKLFF
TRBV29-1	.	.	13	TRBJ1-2	TGCAGCGTCCGCGGAGAAAGTAACTATGGCTACACCTTC	CSVRGESNYGYTF
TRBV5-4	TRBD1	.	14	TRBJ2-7	TGTGCCAGCAGCTTGCCGGGACAGACCTACGAGCAGTACTTC	CASSLPGQTYEQYF
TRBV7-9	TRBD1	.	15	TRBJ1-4	TGTGCCAGCAGCTCGGGACAGGGTGAAGGTGAAAAACTGTTTTTT	CASSSGQGEGEKLFF
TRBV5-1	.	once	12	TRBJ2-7	TGCGCCAGCAGCTTACCAGAGCGCGAGCAGTACTTC	CASSLPEREQYF
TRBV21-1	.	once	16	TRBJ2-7	TGTGCCAGCAGCAAAGCAGGCACGGGACAGTCCTACGAGCAGTACTTC	CASSKAGTGQSYEQYF
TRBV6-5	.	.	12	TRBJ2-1	TGTGCCAGCACTGCGGGGGCTAATGAGCAGTTCTTC	CASTAGANEQFF
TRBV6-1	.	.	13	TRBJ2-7	TGTGCCAGCAGTGAATCCCGCATCTACCAGCAGTACTTC	CASSESRIYQQYF
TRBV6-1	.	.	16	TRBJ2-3	TGTGCCAGCAGTGAAAGTCGAGGCGCCCTTACAGATACGCAGTATTTT	CASSESRGALTDTQYF
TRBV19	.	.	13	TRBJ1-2	TGTGCCAGTAGTTTTACGGCTAACTATGGCTACACCTTC	CASSFTANYGYTF
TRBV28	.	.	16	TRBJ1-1	TGTGCCAGCAGTTTAACATGGGCGATAATGAACACTGAAGCTTTCTTT	CASSLTWAIMNTEAFF
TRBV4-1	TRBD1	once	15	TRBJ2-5	TGCGCCAGCAGCCAAGGGACAGGGGGCCAAGAGACCCAGTACTTC	CASSQGTGGQETQYF
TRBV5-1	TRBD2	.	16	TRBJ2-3	TGCGCCAGCAGCCGTGGCCCTAGCGGGGGGGCGGATACGCAGTATTTT	CASSRGPSGGADTQYF
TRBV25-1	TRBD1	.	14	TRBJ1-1	TGTGCCAGCAGTGACGGACAGGTGAACACTGAAGCTTTCTTT	CASSDGQVNTEAFF
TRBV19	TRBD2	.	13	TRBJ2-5	TGTGCCAGTAATCCTAGCGGGGCAGAGACCCAGTACTTC	CASNPSGAETQYF
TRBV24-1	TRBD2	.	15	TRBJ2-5	TGTGCCACCAGTGAAGCCGGGACTAGGCGGGAGACCCAGTACTTC	CATSEAGTRRETQYF
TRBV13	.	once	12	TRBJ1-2	TGTGCCAGCAGCTTACCAGGCTATGGCTACACCTTC	CASSLPGYGYTF
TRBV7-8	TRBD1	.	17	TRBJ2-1	TGTGCCAGCAGCGTGCTGGACAGGGGGCTGGGTGTCGATGAGCAGTTCTTC	CASSVLDRGLGVDEQFF
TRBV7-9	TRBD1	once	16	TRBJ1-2	TGTGCCAGCAGCTTAGCAGGTGGGACAGGGGGCCATGGCTACACCTTC	CASSLAGGTGGHGYTF
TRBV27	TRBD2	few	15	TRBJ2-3	TGTGCCAGCAGACCGATAGGACTAGAAAGACATACGCAGTATTTT	CASRPIGLERHTQYF